Listed here are 25 T cell receptor beta chains from one sample, sequenced in a study of T cell repertoires in cytomegalovirus infection. No antigen is known for these receptors. MiXCR was run by TCRdb on the reads, yielding one entry per CDR3 protein. This sample carries roughly 220,000 distinct CDR3 sequences, 35% to 40% of them seen once, and the ten largest clones take roughly three fifths. The sample here was CD8+ T cells from cultured PBMCs, taken from culture after CMV antigen stimulation. The receptor source for this set is a human donor in good health (CMV status not recorded). Some clones in this sample may be carry-over from other donors' samples.

Turning to this clonotype: Just one base apart from a much larger clone, this may be a read error. The chain carries TRBV7-6 and TRBJ2-3; D gene uncertain. Trimming shortened V by 9 bases and J by 5 bases, and 15 bases separated the two germline ends. The germline CDR1 and CDR2 sequences are SGHVS and FNYEAQ. The CDR3 runs 13 residues. The CDR3 DNA reads as TGTGCCAGTAACCACCCAGAAGAAGATACGCAGTATTTT. This codes for CASNHPEEDTQYF.

This clonotype was observed a handful of times. The chain has TRBV7-9 and TRBJ2-4, with D perhaps given as TRBD1 or TRBD2 (5 bases each). Germline CDR1 SEHNR, CDR2 FQNEAQ (reference sequence). Trimming cost V 6 bases and J 7 bases, with 13 bases left between them. The CDR3 is made up of 13 amino acids. In nucleotides, the CDR3 is TGTGCCAGCAGACTTGGGGGAAGGAACATTCAGTACTTC. Amino acid sequence: CASRLGGRNIQYF.

This clonotype was found a few times. V gene TRBV6-6 combines with J gene TRBJ1-1, with D perhaps TRBD1 (5 bases). The germline V and J ends were trimmed by 2 bases and 0 bases, with 10 bases remaining between them. The CDR3 runs 15 residues. In germline, CDR1 is MNHNY, CDR2 SVGAGI (reference sequence). CDR3 nucleotides: TGTGCCAGCAGTTACCAGGGCACGATGAACACTGAAGCTTTCTTT. Translated: CASSYQGTMNTEAFF.

This clonotype was detected only a few times. This sequence joins TRBV7-2 and TRBJ2-1; D might be TRBD2 (5 bases). CDR1 and CDR2 (germline): SGHTA, FQGNSA. The CDR3 is 18 residues long. V dropped 2 bases and J dropped 4 bases, with 21 bases sitting between them. The CDR3 DNA follows: TGTGCCAGCAGCTTATCTCCAGGTGGGCGGGCCGGATACAATGAGCAGTTCTTC. This sequence encodes CASSLSPGGRAGYNEQFF.

The chain recombines TRBV20-1 with TRBJ2-1; tentatively, D is TRBD1 (5 bases). V was clipped by 5 bases and J by 3 bases, with 8 bases between them. The germline V gene has CDR1 DFQATT and CDR2 SNEGSKA (reference sequence). This CDR3 is 12 amino acids long. CDR3 in DNA: TGCAGTGCTTACCAGGGCTACAATGAGCAGTTCTTC. Its protein is CSAYQGYNEQFF.

The chain links TRBV6-1 to TRBJ2-2; unclear D gene. V was clipped by 10 bases and J by 3 bases, with 15 bases between them. CDR3 length: 14 amino acids. Germline-derived CDR1 and CDR2 are MNHNS and SASEGT. The CDR3: CATPDPRDTGELFF. Here the CDR3 DNA reads TGTGCCACCCCAGACCCTAGGGACACCGGGGAGCTGTTTTTT.

The chain uses TRBV3-1 and TRBJ2-7; 9 nucleotides align to TRBD1. The CDR3 spans 14 residues. Germline V gives CDR1 LGHDT, CDR2 YNNKEL (reference sequence). The V gene end was trimmed by 4 bases and the J gene end by 4 bases; junction bases not matched to a gene: 5. This chain's CDR3 is CASSPPGTGYEQYF. Here the CDR3 DNA reads TGTGCCAGCAGCCCTCCCGGGACAGGGTACGAGCAGTACTTC.

This chain joins TRBV11-2 and TRBJ1-2, with D possibly matching TRBD1 (5 bases). The V end lost 5 bases, the J end lost 10 bases, and 14 bases lay between the germline ends. The CDR3 runs 12 residues. The germline CDR1 and CDR2 sequences are SGHAT and FQNNGV. CDR3 in DNA: TGTGCCAGCAGCCCAGGGAGCCCCTTCTACACCTTC. Protein: CASSPGSPFYTF.

The chain joins TRBV6-5 to TRBJ2-5, with TRBD2 identical over 8 bases. V trimming: 5 bases; J trimming: 5 bases; junction bases outside the gene matches: 7. Per the germline V gene, CDR1 is MNHEY and CDR2 is SVGAGI. There are 14 residues in the CDR3. The CDR3 DNA reads TGTGCCAGCAGTGCGGCGGGAGGAGACGAGACCCAGTACTTC. Its protein product is CASSAAGGDETQYF.

The DNA of the CDR3 is TGTGCCAGCAGCTTAGCCTCACAGGGGTCGAACACTGAAGCTTTCTTT. It specifies CASSLASQGSNTEAFF. The chain joins TRBV7-8 to TRBJ1-1, with TRBD1 matching over 7 bases. This CDR3 has 16 residues. The V segment lost 0 bases and the J segment 1 base; nucleotides outside the gene matches: 5. Germline V gene data show CDR1 as SGHVS and CDR2 as FQNEAQ.

Many counts were recorded for this clonotype. V is TRBV7-8 and J is TRBJ2-7, with TRBD1 identical over 10 bases. The CDR3 has 15 residues. Germline V lookup: CDR1 SGHVS, CDR2 FQNEAQ. Trimming removed 6 bases from V and 1 base from J; junction bases left unmatched: 6. The CDR3 sequence: CASRLDRGKSYEQYF. The DNA of the CDR3 is TGTGCCAGCAGACTGGACAGGGGGAAATCCTACGAGCAGTACTTC.

V is TRBV27 and J is TRBJ2-5; D might be TRBD2 (6 bases). The CDR3 loop spans 16 amino acids. V was trimmed by 5 bases and J by 5 bases, leaving 21 bases between them. Germline V CDR1 and CDR2: MNHEY, SMNVEV (reference sequence). The DNA of the CDR3 is TGTGCCAGCAGTCCTAGAGGGGTCGGGGGAAAGGAGACCCAGTACTTC. It yields the protein CASSPRGVGGKETQYF.

The chain employs TRBV24-1 and TRBJ2-2, with 13 bases matching TRBD2. The CDR3 is 23 amino acids. With 1 base clipped from V and 6 bases from J, the junction kept 22 bases outside the gene matches. Germline V gene lookup returns CDR1 KGHDR and CDR2 SFDVKD. CDR3 amino acids: CATSDFDLDRQQGLAGAPGELFF. In DNA, the CDR3 is TGTGCCACCAGTGATTTCGACCTCGACAGGCAGCAAGGACTAGCGGGAGCCCCCGGGGAGCTGTTTTTT.

In this sample, this clonotype turned up a few times. CDR3 sequence reads: CASSLYRDTEAFF. CDR3 bases: TGTGCCAGCAGTTTATATCGGGACACTGAAGCTTTCTTT. The chain recombines TRBV12-3 or TRBV12-4 with TRBJ1-1; D remains ambiguous. Trimming removed 2 bases from V and 3 bases from J, with 7 bases in between. There are 13 residues in the CDR3.

This clonotype was seen only a few times. The V gene is TRBV28, the J gene TRBJ1-2, with 9 bases lining up with TRBD1. V was pared by 6 bases and J by 8 bases, with 16 bases of the junction left unmatched. Germline V gene data show CDR1 as MDHEN and CDR2 as SYDVKM. This CDR3 has 16 residues. The CDR3 sequence is CASRDRGFRLYEGYTF. Written as DNA, the CDR3 is TGTGCCAGCAGAGACAGGGGGTTCAGACTCTATGAAGGCTACACCTTC.

This clonotype has a handful of counts. This rearrangement joins TRBV27 to TRBJ2-2; 9 positions agree with TRBD1. V lost 5 bases, J lost 3 bases, and 13 bases stayed unmatched. This CDR3 has 18 amino acids. The germline CDR1 and CDR2 sequences are MNHEY and SMNVEV (reference sequence). CDR3 in amino acids: CASSPLGLRTGDTGELFF. The CDR3 DNA reads TGTGCCAGCAGTCCCCTAGGTTTGAGGACAGGGGACACCGGGGAGCTGTTTTTT.

V gene TRBV7-7 combines with J gene TRBJ2-2; 8 bases line up with TRBD1. CDR1 is SSHAT, CDR2 FNYEAQ, per germline (reference sequence). J gave up 4 bases and V 8 bases, and 3 bases lay outside the gene matches. CDR3 length: 13 residues. The DNA for the CDR3 is TGTGCCAGCGGGGACAGGCGCACCGGGGAGCTGTTTTTT. This translates into CASGDRRTGELFF.

This sequence joins TRBV11-2 and TRBJ1-2, with TRBD1 as a possible D gene (5 bases). V was trimmed by 5 bases and J by 8 bases, leaving 18 bases between them. This CDR3 comprises 14 residues. Germline loops: CDR1 SGHAT, CDR2 FQNNGV. CDR3 region: CASSRGDSGDGYTF. The DNA of the CDR3 is TGTGCCAGCAGCCGGGGGGACTCGGGGGACGGCTACACCTTC.

This clonotype has ten or more counts. The rearrangement uses TRBV20-1 and TRBJ2-7, with TRBD2 matching over 10 bases. The CDR3 runs to 15 residues. Germline CDR1 reads DFQATT; CDR2 reads SNEGSKA (reference sequence). V shed 1 base, J shed 5 bases, and the junction held 8 bases outside the gene matches. CDR3 in DNA: TGCAGTGCTAGAGGTGCTAGCGGGAGATTCAACGAGCAGTACTTC. It encodes CSARGASGRFNEQYF.

The V call is TRBV24-1, the J call TRBJ2-1; the D is unclear. This CDR3 contains 15 residues. The V gene lost 4 bases and the J gene lost 6 bases, with 15 bases spanning the gap. Germline V gene sequence: CDR1 KGHDR, CDR2 SFDVKD. The CDR3 here is CATSDLDMLGNEQFF. The CDR3 nucleotides read TGTGCCACCAGTGACCTCGACATGTTGGGCAATGAGCAGTTCTTC.

This clonotype was seen repeatedly, ten times or more. The rearrangement uses TRBV7-2 and TRBJ2-7; 10 nucleotides align to TRBD2. The germline CDR1 and CDR2 sequences are SGHTA and FQGNSA. V shed 5 bases, J shed 2 bases, and the junction held 12 bases outside the gene matches. This CDR3 has 17 amino acids. DNA for the CDR3: TGTGCCAGCAGCCCAGACCCGCAGCGGGAGGGGACCTACGAGCAGTACTTC. As protein: CASSPDPQREGTYEQYF. Full variable domain (rest looked up from reference TRBV7-2 and TRBJ2-7): GAGVSQSPSNKVTEKGKDVELRCDPISGHTALYWYRQSLGQGLEFLIYFQGNSAPDKSGLPSDRFSAERTGGSVSTLTIQRTQQEDSAVYLCASSPDPQREGTYEQYFGPGTRLTVT.

The chain carries TRBV7-7 and TRBJ2-2; 14 bases are shared with TRBD2. Trimming cost V 5 bases and J 2 bases; bases outside gene matches: 4. In germline, CDR1 is SSHAT, CDR2 FNYEAQ (reference sequence). This CDR3 spans 17 amino acids. Here the CDR3 DNA reads TGTGCCAGCAGCGCGACTAGCGGGGGGGCCAACACCGGGGAGCTGTTTTTT. Its translation: CASSATSGGANTGELFF.

In its sample, this clonotype was seen a few times. The chain recombines TRBV10-3 with TRBJ1-2, with TRBD1 as a possible D gene (6 bases). The germline CDR1 and CDR2 sequences are ENHRY and SYGVKD. The CDR3 contains 15 residues. The V end lost 0 bases, the J end lost 4 bases, and 12 bases lay between the germline ends. The CDR3 loop reads CAISESAGATYGYTF. CDR3 bases: TGTGCCATCAGTGAGTCTGCAGGGGCGACCTATGGCTACACCTTC.

As regards this clonotype: One junction end does not reproduce the germline sequence, and a read error may be involved. The V gene is TRBV2, the J gene TRBJ2-1; 9 nucleotides align to TRBD2. Germline lookup yields CDR1 SNHLY and CDR2 FYNNEI. The CDR3 covers 12 residues. The CDR3 DNA follows: TGTGCCAGCAGGGAAGGACTAGCGTATAAGTTCTTC. Protein product: CASREGLAYKFF.

The rearrangement links TRBV28 to TRBJ1-4, with TRBD1 matching 7 bases. The V gene end was trimmed by 5 bases and the J gene end by 8 bases; junction bases not matched to a gene: 5. The CDR3 is 13 amino acids. Germline loops: CDR1 MDHEN, CDR2 SYDVKM. The CDR3 nucleotides read TGTGCCAGCAGTCCGGACAGGAGGGAAAAACTGTTTTTT. Protein product: CASSPDRREKLFF.